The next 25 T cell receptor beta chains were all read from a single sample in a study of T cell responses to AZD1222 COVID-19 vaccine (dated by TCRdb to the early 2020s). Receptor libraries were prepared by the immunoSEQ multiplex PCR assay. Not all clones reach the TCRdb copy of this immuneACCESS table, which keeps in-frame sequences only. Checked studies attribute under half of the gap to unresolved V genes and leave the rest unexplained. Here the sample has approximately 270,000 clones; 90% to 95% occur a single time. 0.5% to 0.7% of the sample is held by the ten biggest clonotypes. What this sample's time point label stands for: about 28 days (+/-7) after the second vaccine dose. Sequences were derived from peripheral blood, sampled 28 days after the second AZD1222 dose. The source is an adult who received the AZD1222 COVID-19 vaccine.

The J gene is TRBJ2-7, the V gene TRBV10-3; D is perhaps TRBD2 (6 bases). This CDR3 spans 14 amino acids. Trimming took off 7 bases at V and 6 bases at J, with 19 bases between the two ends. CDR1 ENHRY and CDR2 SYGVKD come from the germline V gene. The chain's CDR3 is CAITRFAGQGEQYF. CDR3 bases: TGTGCCATCACCCGGTTCGCGGGGCAGGGCGAGCAGTACTTC.

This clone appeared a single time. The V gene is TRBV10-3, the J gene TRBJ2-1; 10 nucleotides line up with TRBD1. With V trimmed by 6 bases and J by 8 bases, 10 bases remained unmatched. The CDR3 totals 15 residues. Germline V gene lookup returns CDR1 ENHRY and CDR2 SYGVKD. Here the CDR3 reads CAIRRDRGLFDEQFF. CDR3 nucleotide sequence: TGTGCCATCAGGCGGGACAGGGGTTTATTCGATGAGCAGTTCTTC.

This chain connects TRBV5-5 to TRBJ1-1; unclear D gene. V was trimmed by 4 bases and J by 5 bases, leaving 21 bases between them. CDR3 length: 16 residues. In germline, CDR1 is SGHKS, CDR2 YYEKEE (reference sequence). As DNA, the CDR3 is TGTGCCAGCAGCCCTTCCCCTTGGACCGGAGGAACTGAAGCTTTCTTT. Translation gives CASSPSPWTGGTEAFF.

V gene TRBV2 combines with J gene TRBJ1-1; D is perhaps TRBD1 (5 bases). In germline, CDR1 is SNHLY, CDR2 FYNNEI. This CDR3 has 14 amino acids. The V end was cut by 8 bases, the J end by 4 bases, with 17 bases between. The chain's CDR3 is CASETGGVGTEAFF. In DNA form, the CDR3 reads TGTGCCAGCGAGACGGGGGGGGTCGGCACTGAAGCTTTCTTT.

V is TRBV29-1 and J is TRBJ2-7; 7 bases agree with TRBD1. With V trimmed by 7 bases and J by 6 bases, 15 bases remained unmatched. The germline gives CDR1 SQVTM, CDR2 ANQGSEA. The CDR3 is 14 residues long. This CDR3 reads CSAQRNTGVGEQYF. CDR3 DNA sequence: TGCAGCGCACAGAGAAATACAGGGGTAGGCGAGCAGTACTTC.

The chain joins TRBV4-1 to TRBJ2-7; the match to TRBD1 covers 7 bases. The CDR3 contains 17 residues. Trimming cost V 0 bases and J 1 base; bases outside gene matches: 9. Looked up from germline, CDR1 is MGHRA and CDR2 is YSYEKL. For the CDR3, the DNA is TGCGCCAGCAGCCAAGAACCCCCCGGGACAGATTCCTACGAGCAGTACTTC. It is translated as CASSQEPPGTDSYEQYF.

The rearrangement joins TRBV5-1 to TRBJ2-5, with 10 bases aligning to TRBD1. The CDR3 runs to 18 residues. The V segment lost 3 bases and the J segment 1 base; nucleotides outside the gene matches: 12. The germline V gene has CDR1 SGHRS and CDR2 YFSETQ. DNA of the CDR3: TGCGCCAGCAGCTCTGGGGGGACAGGGGAGGTAGGCCAAGAGACCCAGTACTTC. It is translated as CASSSGGTGEVGQETQYF.

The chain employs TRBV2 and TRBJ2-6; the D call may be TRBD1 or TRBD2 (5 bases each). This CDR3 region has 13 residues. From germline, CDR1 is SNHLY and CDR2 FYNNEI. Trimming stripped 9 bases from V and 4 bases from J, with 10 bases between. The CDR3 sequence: CARSGLGANVLTF. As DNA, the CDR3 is TGTGCCAGATCGGGGCTGGGGGCCAACGTCCTGACTTTC.

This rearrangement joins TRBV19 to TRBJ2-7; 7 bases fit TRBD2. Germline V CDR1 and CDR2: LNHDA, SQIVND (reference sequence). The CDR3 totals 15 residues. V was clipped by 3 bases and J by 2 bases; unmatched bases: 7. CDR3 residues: CASSIRLADTYEQYF. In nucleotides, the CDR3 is TGTGCCAGTAGTATCCGGCTAGCGGATACCTACGAGCAGTACTTC.

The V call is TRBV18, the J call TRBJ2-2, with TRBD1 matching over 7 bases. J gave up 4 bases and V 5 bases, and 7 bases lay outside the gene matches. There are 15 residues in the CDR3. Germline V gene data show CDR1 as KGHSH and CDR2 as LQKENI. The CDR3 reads CASSLSGTATGELFF. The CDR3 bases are TGTGCCAGCTCATTATCCGGGACAGCCACCGGGGAGCTGTTTTTT.

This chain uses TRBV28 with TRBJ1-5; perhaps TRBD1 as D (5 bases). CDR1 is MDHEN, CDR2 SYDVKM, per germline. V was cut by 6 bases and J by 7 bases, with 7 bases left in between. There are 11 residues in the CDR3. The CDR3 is CASRRGQPQHF. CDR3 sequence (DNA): TGTGCCAGCAGGCGGGGGCAGCCCCAGCATTTT.

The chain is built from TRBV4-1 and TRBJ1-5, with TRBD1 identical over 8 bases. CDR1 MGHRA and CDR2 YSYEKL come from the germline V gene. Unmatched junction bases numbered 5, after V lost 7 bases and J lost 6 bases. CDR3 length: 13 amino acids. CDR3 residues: CASNPGQGQPQHF. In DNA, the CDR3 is TGCGCCAGCAACCCCGGACAGGGTCAGCCCCAGCATTTT.

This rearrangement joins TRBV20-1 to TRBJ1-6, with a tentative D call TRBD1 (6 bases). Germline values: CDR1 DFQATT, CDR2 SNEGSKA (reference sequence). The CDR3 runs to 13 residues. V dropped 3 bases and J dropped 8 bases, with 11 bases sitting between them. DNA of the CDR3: TGCAGTGCTAGTCACAGGGTCTATTCACCCCTCCACTTT. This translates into CSASHRVYSPLHF.

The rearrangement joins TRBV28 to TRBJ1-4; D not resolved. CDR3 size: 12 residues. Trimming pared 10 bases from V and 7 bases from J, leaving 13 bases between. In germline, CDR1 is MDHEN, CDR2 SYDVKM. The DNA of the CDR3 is TGTGCCACTAACATCCGGGGTGAAAAACTGTTTTTT. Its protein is CATNIRGEKLFF.

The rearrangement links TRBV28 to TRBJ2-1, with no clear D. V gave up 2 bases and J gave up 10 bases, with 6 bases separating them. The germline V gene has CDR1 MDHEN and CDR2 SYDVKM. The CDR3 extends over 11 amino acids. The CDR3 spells CASSLIGEQFF. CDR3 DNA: TGTGCCAGCAGTTTAATTGGGGAGCAGTTCTTC.

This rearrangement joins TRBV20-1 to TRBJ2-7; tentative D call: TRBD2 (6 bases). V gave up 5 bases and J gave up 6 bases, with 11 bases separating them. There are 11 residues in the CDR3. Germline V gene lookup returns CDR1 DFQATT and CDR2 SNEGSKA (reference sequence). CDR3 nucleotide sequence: TGCAGTGCTGGAGGAGGGGCCGAGCAGTACTTC. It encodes CSAGGGAEQYF.

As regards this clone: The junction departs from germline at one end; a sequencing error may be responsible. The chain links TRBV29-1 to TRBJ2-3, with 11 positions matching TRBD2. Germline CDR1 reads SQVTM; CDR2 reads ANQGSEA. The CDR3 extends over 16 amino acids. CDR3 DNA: TGCAGCGTCGAAGATGTAGCGGGGGGGTTCACAGATACGCAGTATTTT. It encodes CSVEDVAGGFTDTQYF.

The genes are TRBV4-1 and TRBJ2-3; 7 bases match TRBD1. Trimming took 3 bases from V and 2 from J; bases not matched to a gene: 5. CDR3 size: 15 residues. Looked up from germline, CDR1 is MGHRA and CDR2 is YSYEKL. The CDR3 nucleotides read TGCGCCAGCAGCCACACAGGGGTCTACACAGATACGCAGTATTTT. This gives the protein CASSHTGVYTDTQYF.

The chain's CDR3 is CASSLADRAHNQPQHF. In nucleotides, the CDR3 is TGTGCCAGCAGCTTGGCTGACAGGGCTCACAATCAGCCCCAGCATTTT. This chain joins TRBV5-6 and TRBJ1-5; 7 bases map to TRBD1. V lost 0 bases and J lost 3; bases outside the gene matches: 6. The CDR3 is made up of 16 amino acids. Germline CDR1 and CDR2: SGHDT and YYEEEE.

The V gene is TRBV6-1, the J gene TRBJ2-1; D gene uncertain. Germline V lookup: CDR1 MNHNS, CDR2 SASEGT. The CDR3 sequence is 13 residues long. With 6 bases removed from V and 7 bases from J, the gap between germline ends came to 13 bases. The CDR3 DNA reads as TGTGCCAGCAGCCTAACCCCCTTAAATGAGCAGTTCTTC. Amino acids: CASSLTPLNEQFF.

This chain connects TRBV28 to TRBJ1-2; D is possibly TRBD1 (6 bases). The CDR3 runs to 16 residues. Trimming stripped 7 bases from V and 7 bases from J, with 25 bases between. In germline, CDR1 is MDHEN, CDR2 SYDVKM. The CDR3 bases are TGTGCCAGCACCTTAGGCACCAAGGGGGTATATGGTGGCTACACCTTC. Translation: CASTLGTKGVYGGYTF.

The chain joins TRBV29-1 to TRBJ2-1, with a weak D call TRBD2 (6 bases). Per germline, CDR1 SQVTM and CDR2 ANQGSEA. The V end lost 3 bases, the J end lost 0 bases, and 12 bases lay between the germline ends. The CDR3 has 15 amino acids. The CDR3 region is CSVDKLASSYNEQFF. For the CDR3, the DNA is TGCAGCGTTGATAAGCTAGCGAGCTCCTACAATGAGCAGTTCTTC.

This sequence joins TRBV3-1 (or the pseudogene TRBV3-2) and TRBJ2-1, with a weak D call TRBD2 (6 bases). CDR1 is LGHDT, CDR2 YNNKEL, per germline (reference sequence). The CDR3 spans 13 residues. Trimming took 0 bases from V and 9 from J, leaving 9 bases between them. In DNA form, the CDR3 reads TGTGCCAGCAGCCAAGATGGGAGGAGTGAGCAGTTCTTC. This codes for CASSQDGRSEQFF.

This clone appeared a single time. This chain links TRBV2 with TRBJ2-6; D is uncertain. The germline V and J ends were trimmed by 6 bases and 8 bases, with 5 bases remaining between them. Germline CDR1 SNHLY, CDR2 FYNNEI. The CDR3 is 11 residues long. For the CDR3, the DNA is TGTGCCAGCAGGCCCTCCAACGTCCTGACTTTC. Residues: CASRPSNVLTF.

CDR3 protein: CASNPRDARWSFTGNTIYF. The CDR3 nucleotides are TGTGCCAGCAACCCGAGGGACGCGAGGTGGTCTTTTACTGGAAACACCATATATTTT. J is TRBJ1-3 and V is TRBV7-6; a possible D gene is TRBD1 (5 bases). The CDR3 is 19 residues long. The germline gives CDR1 SGHVS, CDR2 FNYEAQ. Trimming shortened V by 7 bases and J by 2 bases, and 27 bases separated the two germline ends.